This TCR beta chain was retrieved from a study of blood T cell repertoires in COVID-19. Method: immunoSEQ multiplex PCR; TCRdb's copy keeps in-frame clones and lacks some. The data show some 300,000 clones, roughly 90% seen once. After removal of 4 bases from V and 4 bases from J, the junction contained 14 bases not matched to a gene. CDR3 length equals 17 residues. Sequencing input: peripheral blood. This sequence joins TRBV23-1 and TRBJ2-7, with 9 bases aligning to TRBD1. TRBV23-1 is known as an ORF, though its function is uncertain. The TCR sequence derives from a man aged 18 to 35 with active or convalescent COVID-19. The DNA of the CDR3 is TGCGCCAGCAGTCCCAGGAAGGACAGGGGCTGTTTGTACGAGCAGTACTTC. It specifies CASSPRKDRGCLYEQYF.